The next 6 T cell receptor beta chains were all read from a single sample in a study of shared clonotypes between healthy human individuals. Naive-designated CD8 cells lacked CD45RO, were positively enriched for CCR7, and omitted terminally differentiated effector memory CD45RA+ cells. Sequencing was performed with immunoSEQ multiplex PCR; in TCRdb, only in-frame clones are kept and a portion is missing. The sample has 560,000 or so clones; 95% to 96% are singletons. Sequencing input: naive CD8+ T cells sorted from blood. These receptors were obtained from a young woman in good health.

The chain links TRBV27 to TRBJ2-7, with a possible D match to TRBD2 (7 bases). This CDR3 is built from 16 residues. Germline V CDR1 and CDR2: MNHEY, SMNVEV (reference sequence). Trimming left V 8 bases short and J 3 bases short, with 23 bases between. The CDR3 nucleotides read TGTGCCAGCGGCCGAGGGGGAGGGGGTAGAATCTACGAGCAGTACTTC. Its translation: CASGRGGGGRIYEQYF.

The V call is TRBV18, the J call TRBJ1-5, with D tentatively TRBD1 (5 bases). Germline V lookup: CDR1 KGHSH, CDR2 LQKENI. The CDR3 runs to 15 residues. V was cut by 3 bases and J by 8 bases, with 17 bases left in between. This CDR3 reads CASSPSTGFHEPQHF. CDR3 nucleotides: TGTGCCAGCTCACCCTCTACAGGTTTTCATGAGCCCCAGCATTTT.

The J gene is TRBJ2-1, the V gene TRBV4-1; 7 nucleotides align to TRBD2. The V and J ends lost 9 bases and 2 bases, in that order; junction bases with no gene match: 4. The germline gives CDR1 MGHRA, CDR2 YSYEKL. The CDR3 loop spans 13 amino acids. The CDR3 sequence: CASKRDAYNEQFF. CDR3 in DNA: TGCGCCAGTAAGCGGGATGCCTACAATGAGCAGTTCTTC.

This clone showed up just once. Different DNA sequences within this sample yield the same CDR3. The CDR3 protein is CASSLGGASSYEQYF. The CDR3 bases are TGTGCCAGCAGCTTAGGAGGGGCGAGCTCCTACGAGCAGTACTTC. J is TRBJ2-7 and V is TRBV7-9, with D possibly being TRBD1 or TRBD2 (5 bases each). Germline V gene lookup returns CDR1 SEHNR and CDR2 FQNEAQ (reference sequence). CDR3 length: 15 amino acids. Trimming stripped 1 base from V and 0 bases from J, with 10 bases between.

V gene TRBV9 combines with J gene TRBJ2-1, with TRBD2 matching over 13 bases. V lost 4 bases to trimming and J lost 0 bases; unmatched junction nucleotides: 16. Germline V gives CDR1 SGDLS, CDR2 YYNGEE. The CDR3 totals 21 residues. DNA for the CDR3: TGTGCCAGCAGCACGCGGGTGGGGACTAGCGGGGCCAGGAGCTCCTACAATGAGCAGTTCTTC. Encoded protein: CASSTRVGTSGARSSYNEQFF.

The chain links TRBV27 to TRBJ2-3; 7 nucleotides match TRBD1. The CDR3 extends over 20 amino acids. Germline V gene data show CDR1 as MNHEY and CDR2 as SMNVEV (reference sequence). V lost 6 bases to trimming and J lost 0 bases; unmatched junction nucleotides: 21. In DNA, the CDR3 is TGTGCCAGCAGCCTACTCCCAGGGACAGAGGGGAAGTCTAGCACAGATACGCAGTATTTT. It encodes CASSLLPGTEGKSSTDTQYF.